The 26 T cell receptor beta chains listed next were all sequenced from one sample in a study of siplizumab effects on memory and regulatory T cells. Sequencing used immunoSEQ multiplex PCR; TCRdb keeps in-frame clones, though not all of them. The sample yields more than 85,000 clones, roughly 92% seen once. The sample was CD4+ T cells sorted from blood. All receptors come from a human donor in good health.

The chain has TRBV10-2 and TRBJ2-7, with 10 bases that match TRBD2. CDR3 length equals 15 residues. V gave up 6 bases and J gave up 0 bases; unmatched junction bases: 5. CDR1 and CDR2 from the germline V gene are WSHSY and SAAADI. Here the CDR3 DNA reads TGCGCCAGCAGCCCCAGACTAGCGGGCTCCTACGAGCAGTACTTC. Translating gives CASSPRLAGSYEQYF.

This clone showed up just once. The chain links TRBV7-2 to TRBJ2-5; D call uncertain. The CDR3 is 17 amino acids. V was shortened by 6 bases and J by 4 bases, with 24 bases between the two germline ends. Germline V gene lookup returns CDR1 SGHTA and CDR2 FQGNSA. The CDR3 nucleotides read TGTGCCAGCAGACCGGCGCTTGAGGCGGTCCTAGGAGAGACCCAGTACTTC. Its translation: CASRPALEAVLGETQYF.

The rearrangement joins TRBV2 to TRBJ1-2, with D unresolved. V shed 6 bases and J shed 0 bases, with 26 bases lying between them. From germline, CDR1 is SNHLY and CDR2 FYNNEI. The CDR3 has 19 residues. Here the CDR3 reads CASREPPPGLSSANYGYTF. The CDR3 coding sequence is TGTGCCAGCAGGGAACCTCCGCCAGGCCTATCATCAGCTAACTATGGCTACACCTTC.

CDR3 loop: CASRWTSGGAVETQYF. The CDR3, as DNA: TGTGCCAGCAGGTGGACTAGCGGGGGGGCAGTAGAGACCCAGTACTTC. The chain links TRBV5-4 to TRBJ2-5; the match to TRBD2 covers 15 bases. Germline loops: CDR1 SGHNT, CDR2 YYREEE (reference sequence). V gave up 5 bases and J gave up 4 bases; unmatched junction bases: 6. This CDR3 comprises 16 residues.

This rearrangement joins TRBV18 to TRBJ2-1; possibly TRBD2 for D (5 bases). Germline V CDR1 and CDR2: KGHSH, LQKENI. The CDR3 totals 13 residues. Trimming stripped 2 bases from V and 8 bases from J, with 10 bases between. CDR3 sequence reads: CASSPTNGDEQFF. The CDR3 bases are TGTGCCAGCTCACCAACTAACGGGGATGAGCAGTTCTTC.

The CDR3 sequence: CASSQEVDSEAFF. The DNA of the CDR3 is TGTGCCAGCAGCCAAGAGGTTGACAGTGAAGCTTTCTTT. The chain employs TRBV4-2 and TRBJ1-1, with a weak D call TRBD1 (5 bases). Germline loops: CDR1 LGHNA, CDR2 YNFKEQ. V was cut by 0 bases and J by 7 bases, with 9 bases left in between. The CDR3 consists of 13 residues.

This clone came up once. The chain carries TRBV5-4 and TRBJ1-3; tentatively, D is TRBD1 (6 bases). The CDR3 is 14 residues long. The germline V and J ends were trimmed by 7 bases and 0 bases, with 11 bases remaining between them. Germline V gives CDR1 SGHNT, CDR2 YYREEE (reference sequence). This chain's CDR3 is CASGRQDSGNTIYF. CDR3 nucleotide sequence: TGTGCCAGCGGACGACAGGACTCTGGAAACACCATATATTTT.

The chain is built from TRBV5-1 and TRBJ2-1, with TRBD1 matching 9 bases. In germline, CDR1 is SGHRS, CDR2 YFSETQ. Trimming cost V 3 bases and J 3 bases; bases outside gene matches: 4. The CDR3 is 15 amino acids. For the CDR3, the DNA is TGCGCCAGCAGCTCGCTGGGACAGGGCTACAATGAGCAGTTCTTC. It encodes CASSSLGQGYNEQFF.

This clone came up a few times. The chain has TRBV9 and TRBJ2-1, with a possible D match to TRBD1 (6 bases). The CDR3 is 15 amino acids. Germline V gene data show CDR1 as SGDLS and CDR2 as YYNGEE. V gave up 6 bases and J gave up 0 bases, with 13 bases separating them. The chain's CDR3 is CASTVGGASYNEQFF. The DNA for the CDR3 is TGTGCCAGCACGGTAGGGGGTGCCTCCTACAATGAGCAGTTCTTC. Supplemented by reference TRBV9 and TRBJ2-1, the full variable domain reads DSGVTQTPKHLITATGQRVTLRCSPRSGDLSVYWYQQSLDQGLQFLIQYYNGEERAKGNILERFSAQQFPDLHSELNLSSLELGDSALYFCASTVGGASYNEQFFGPGTRLTVL.

The chain joins TRBV7-3 to TRBJ2-4, with D possibly being TRBD1 or TRBD2 (5 bases each). Germline CDR1 and CDR2: SGHTA and FQGTGA. The length of the CDR3 is 16 residues. Trimming stripped 5 bases from V and 0 bases from J, with 14 bases between. CDR3 bases: TGTGCCAGCAGCCCGGGCGGGCAGGGAGCCAAAAACATTCAGTACTTC. It codes for CASSPGGQGAKNIQYF.

This chain connects TRBV6-7 to TRBJ2-7; 7 nucleotides agree with TRBD2. TRBV6-7 belongs to the ORF category, with a function that is uncertain. The ends lost 0 bases at V and 4 bases at J; junction bases unmatched: 6. The CDR3 covers 15 residues. The CDR3 is CASSYSTGGTYEQYF. Written as DNA, the CDR3 is TGTGCCAGCAGTTACTCGACGGGGGGTACGTACGAGCAGTACTTC.

The chain is built from TRBV6-1 and TRBJ2-1; tentative D call: TRBD2 (5 bases). V was pared by 1 base and J by 6 bases, with 10 bases between. This CDR3 is 14 amino acids long. Germline-derived CDR1 and CDR2 are MNHNS and SASEGT. The CDR3 spells CASSEVERANEQFF. The CDR3, as DNA: TGTGCCAGCAGTGAAGTGGAGAGGGCCAATGAGCAGTTCTTC.

A word on this clone: Within the sample, other DNA sequences also encode this same CDR3. The chain uses TRBV4-2 and TRBJ2-7, with 9 bases fitting TRBD1. Trimming cost V 0 bases and J 7 bases; bases outside gene matches: 7. Germline V gives CDR1 LGHNA, CDR2 YNFKEQ. The CDR3 length is 15 residues. CDR3: CASSQDWGTGREQYF. As DNA, the CDR3 is TGTGCCAGCAGCCAAGATTGGGGGACAGGGCGGGAGCAGTACTTC.

The V gene is TRBV7-2, the J gene TRBJ2-7; TRBD2 matches 7 bases. Germline V lookup: CDR1 SGHTA, CDR2 FQGNSA. This CDR3 comprises 15 residues. V was clipped by 5 bases and J by 3 bases; unmatched bases: 10. CDR3 amino acids: CASSQDSGLLYEQYF. The DNA for the CDR3 is TGTGCCAGCAGCCAGGATAGCGGGTTACTCTACGAGCAGTACTTC.

The chain couples TRBV27 to TRBJ1-4; D not certain. Germline-derived CDR1 and CDR2 are MNHEY and SMNVEV (reference sequence). The CDR3 is made up of 13 amino acids. Trimming removed 3 bases at V and 4 bases at J, with 6 bases between. CDR3 coding DNA: TGTGCCAGCAGTTTGACTCATAATGAAAAACTGTTTTTT. Protein product: CASSLTHNEKLFF. Using reference TRBV27 and TRBJ1-4 for the parts outside the CDR3, the full variable domain is EAQVTQNPRYLITVTGKKLTVTCSQNMNHEYMSWYRQDPGLGLRQIYYSMNVEVTDKGDVPEGYKVSRKEKRNFPLILESPSPNQTSLYFCASSLTHNEKLFFGSGTQLSVL.

V and J are TRBV10-3 and TRBJ1-1, with TRBD1 matching over 9 bases. The CDR3 spans 12 residues. Germline V CDR1 and CDR2: ENHRY, SYGVKD. V gave up 6 bases and J gave up 5 bases; unmatched junction bases: 1. The CDR3 bases are TGTGCCATCAGGGGACAGGGTACTGAAGCTTTCTTT. Translated: CAIRGQGTEAFF.

In this sample, this clone turned up a few times. The chain combines TRBV4-2 with TRBJ2-5; 16 nucleotides agree with TRBD2. Trimming cost V 1 base and J 8 bases; bases outside gene matches: 10. The CDR3 consists of 18 residues. Looked up from germline, CDR1 is LGHNA and CDR2 is YNFKEQ. The CDR3 DNA reads TGTGCCAGCAGCCAAGTAGGGACTAGCGGGAGGGGAGGGACAACCCAGTACTTC. It specifies CASSQVGTSGRGGTTQYF.

J is TRBJ2-5 and V is TRBV19; 10 bases match TRBD1. Judging by the DNA end, TRBJ2-7 fits better; the J call may be wrong. The length of the CDR3 is 14 residues. Looked up from germline, CDR1 is LNHDA and CDR2 is SQIVND (reference sequence). The CDR3 coding sequence is TGTGCCAGTAGTGACAGGGGGCGCCTTCACGAGCAGTACTTC. Translation gives CASSDRGRLHEQYF.

The chain employs TRBV18 and TRBJ2-7; D possibly corresponds to TRBD2 (6 bases). Germline assignment: CDR1 KGHSH and CDR2 LQKENI. The V end was cut by 2 bases, the J end by 7 bases, with 15 bases between. There are 14 residues in the CDR3. CDR3 DNA: TGTGCCAGCTCACCAGGGGCCACTGGAGGGGAGCAGTACTTC. The encoded protein is CASSPGATGGEQYF.

The chain links TRBV7-9 to TRBJ2-1; the D gene is possibly TRBD2 (5 bases). With 1 base removed from V and 7 bases from J, the gap between germline ends came to 23 bases. Germline-derived CDR1 and CDR2 are SEHNR and FQNEAQ (reference sequence). This CDR3 region has 18 residues. The CDR3 loop is CASSLVSGLGLSVNEQFF. The CDR3 bases are TGTGCCAGCAGCTTAGTTTCGGGTCTCGGACTGTCGGTAAATGAGCAGTTCTTC.

This clone was picked up one time. The V call is TRBV11-2, the J call TRBJ1-2; D gene uncertain. The CDR3 loop spans 15 amino acids. With 4 bases removed from V and 8 bases from J, the gap between germline ends came to 20 bases. Germline CDR1 reads SGHAT; CDR2 reads FQNNGV. The CDR3 protein is CASSSPRRARSGYTF. CDR3 DNA sequence: TGTGCCAGCAGCTCACCTCGGCGGGCCCGTTCCGGCTACACCTTC.

This clone was counted only a few times. The rearrangement links TRBV11-1 to TRBJ2-7; 9 nucleotides match TRBD1. CDR3 size: 15 residues. V shed 0 bases, J shed 3 bases, and the junction held 3 bases outside the gene matches. The V gene's germline CDR1 is SGHAT and CDR2 FQDESV (reference sequence). The CDR3 loop is CASSLAGTGNYEQYF. In nucleotides, the CDR3 is TGTGCCAGCAGCTTAGCGGGGACAGGGAACTACGAGCAGTACTTC.

This chain connects TRBV2 to TRBJ2-5; 15 positions match TRBD2. The CDR3 is 16 residues long. V shed 8 bases and J 5 bases; nucleotides not matched to a gene: 9. Germline V gene data show CDR1 as SNHLY and CDR2 as FYNNEI. The DNA of the CDR3 is TGTGCCAGCGGGGCAGGACTAGCGGGGGGGCCGGAGACCCAGTACTTC. Protein sequence: CASGAGLAGGPETQYF.

Only one count was recorded for this clone. This chain connects TRBV27 to TRBJ2-2; 7 nucleotides align to TRBD1. Germline CDR1 is MNHEY and CDR2 is SMNVEV (reference sequence). The CDR3 length is 15 residues. Trimming took 0 bases from V and 5 from J; bases not matched to a gene: 3. The CDR3: CASSLSGTATGELFF. CDR3 DNA: TGTGCCAGCAGTTTATCAGGGACAGCGACCGGGGAGCTGTTTTTT.

This chain links TRBV27 with TRBJ2-7; D uncertain. CDR3 size: 15 residues. From germline, CDR1 is MNHEY and CDR2 SMNVEV (reference sequence). The V gene lost 3 bases and the J gene lost 9 bases, with 21 bases spanning the gap. Here the CDR3 reads CASSFSGSQLIRQYF. DNA for the CDR3: TGTGCCAGCAGTTTCTCCGGGTCACAATTAATACGGCAGTACTTC.

The chain uses TRBV4-1 and TRBJ2-1; TRBD2 aligns across 8 bases. The J segment lost 7 bases and the V segment lost 4 bases, leaving 18 bases of the junction unmatched. The CDR3 loop spans 18 amino acids. Germline values: CDR1 MGHRA, CDR2 YSYEKL. CDR3 sequence: CASSPFIEVAGTFNEQFF. CDR3 sequence (DNA): TGCGCCAGCAGCCCCTTTATTGAGGTAGCGGGAACTTTTAATGAGCAGTTCTTC.